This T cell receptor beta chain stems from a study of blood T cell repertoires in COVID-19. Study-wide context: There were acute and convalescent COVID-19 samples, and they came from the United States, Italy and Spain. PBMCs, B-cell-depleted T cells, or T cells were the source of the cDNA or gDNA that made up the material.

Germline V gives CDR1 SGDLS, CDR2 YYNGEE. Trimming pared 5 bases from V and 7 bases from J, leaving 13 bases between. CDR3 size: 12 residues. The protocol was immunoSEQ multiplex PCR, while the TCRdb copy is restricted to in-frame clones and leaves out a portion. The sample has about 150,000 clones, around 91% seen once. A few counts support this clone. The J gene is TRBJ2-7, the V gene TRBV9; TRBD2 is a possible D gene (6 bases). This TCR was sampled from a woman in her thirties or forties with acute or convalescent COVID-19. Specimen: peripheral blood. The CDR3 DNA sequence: TGTGCCAGCAGGTCGATGGCGGGGGAGCAGTACTTC. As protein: CASRSMAGEQYF.